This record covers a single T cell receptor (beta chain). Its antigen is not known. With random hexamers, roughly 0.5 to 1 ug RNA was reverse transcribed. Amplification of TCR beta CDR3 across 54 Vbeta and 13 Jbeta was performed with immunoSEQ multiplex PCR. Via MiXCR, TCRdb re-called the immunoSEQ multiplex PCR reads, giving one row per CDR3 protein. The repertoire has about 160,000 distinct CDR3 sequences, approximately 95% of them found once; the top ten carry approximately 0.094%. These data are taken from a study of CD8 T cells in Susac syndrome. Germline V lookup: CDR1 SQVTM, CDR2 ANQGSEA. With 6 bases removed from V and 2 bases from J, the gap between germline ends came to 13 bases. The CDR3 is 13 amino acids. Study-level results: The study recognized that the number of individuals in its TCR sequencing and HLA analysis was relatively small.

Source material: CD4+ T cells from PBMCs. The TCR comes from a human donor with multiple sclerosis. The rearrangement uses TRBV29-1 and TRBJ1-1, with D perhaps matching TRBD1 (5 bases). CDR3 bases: TGCAGCGTCAGAAAAGGGGTAAACACTGAAGCTTTCTTT. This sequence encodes CSVRKGVNTEAFF.